These T cell receptor beta chains were read from a single sample in a study of shared clonotypes between healthy human individuals. Libraries were prepared by immunoSEQ multiplex PCR; TCRdb keeps only in-frame clonotypes and omits some of them. The table has roughly 1.5 million clones, 95% to 99% seen once; the top ten hold about 0.4%. Material: naive CD4+ T cells sorted from blood. These receptors originate from a man aged 25-45 years in good health. Both conserved end residues are part of each CDR3.

V	J	CDR3
TRBV18	TRBJ1-1	CASSPGQPTEAFF
TRBV6-5	TRBJ2-7	CASSYLREPNEQYF
TRBV27	TRBJ2-6	CASSAVGAGANVLTF
TRBV6-5	TRBJ1-2	CASSYDGTRLGYTF
TRBV9	TRBJ1-1	CASSVGGAITEAFF
TRBV18	TRBJ2-1	CASSPLGGPWSEQFF
TRBV7-6	TRBJ1-3	CASSFWTDPSSGNTIYF
TRBV11-3	TRBJ2-2	CASSRATGVSGELFF
TRBV5-4	TRBJ2-7	CASSLQAGRGRYNEQYF
TRBV19	TRBJ2-6	CASSMVWTGANVLTF
TRBV14	TRBJ2-1	CASSGLADFDEQFF
TRBV6-6	TRBJ2-7	CASSQNRDRVYYEQYF
TRBV7-2	TRBJ2-3	CASSLSGRVSDTQYF
TRBV18	TRBJ2-5	CASSLQGGFKETQYF
TRBV28	TRBJ2-7	CASKSTEVYEQYF
TRBV18	TRBJ2-7	CASSPREGFSYEQYF
TRBV4-3	TRBJ2-7	CASSQQPGRHYEQYF
TRBV30	TRBJ1-3	CASPTREGSGNTIYF
TRBV28	TRBJ1-5	CASSLLGAKPQHF
TRBV5-4	TRBJ2-1	CASSLGTSGYNEQFF
TRBV5-6	TRBJ2-7	CASSLGQGVDEQYF
TRBV5-1	TRBJ2-7	CASSLATDPGQTYEQYF
TRBV6-5	TRBJ2-5	CASSYQIDGQETQYF
TRBV11-2	TRBJ2-5	CASSPQVQETQYF
TRBV11-2	TRBJ2-2	CATQQGLNTGELFF
TRBV19	TRBJ1-3	CASSISRRLGNTIYF
TRBV5-1	TRBJ2-1	CASRGLAGGGKSYNEQFF